The rows below give T cell receptor beta chains drawn from one sample of a study of blood T cell repertoires in COVID-19. Generated by immunoSEQ multiplex PCR, the TCRdb table keeps only in-frame clones and is missing some. The repertoire holds 350,000 to 450,000 clones, with 85% as singletons. The specimen sequenced was peripheral blood. The receptors derive from a woman aged 18-29 years with acute or convalescent COVID-19. CDR3s include the opening cysteine and the closing phenylalanine or tryptophan. Each record gives: V gene, CDR3 length, J gene, clone size, CDR3 protein. Only some rows state a clone size, as once, few, many or a class for expanded clones.

V gene: TRBV30; CDR3 length: 18; J gene: TRBJ1-5; clone size: -; CDR3 protein: CAWSVRGTAPYSNQPQHF
V gene: TRBV7-7; CDR3 length: 14; J gene: TRBJ1-1; clone size: once; CDR3 protein: CASSLGPGNTEAFF
V gene: TRBV6-1; CDR3 length: 19; J gene: TRBJ1-5; clone size: -; CDR3 protein: CASSEAGPWGVYSNQPQHF
V gene: TRBV7-3; CDR3 length: 15; J gene: TRBJ1-1; clone size: once; CDR3 protein: CASSGTGGTNTEAFF
V gene: TRBV10-2; CDR3 length: 15; J gene: TRBJ2-7; clone size: -; CDR3 protein: CASSLIGGAAWEQYF
V gene: TRBV23-1; CDR3 length: 14; J gene: TRBJ1-3; clone size: -; CDR3 protein: CASSRRLSGNTIYF
V gene: TRBV4-1; CDR3 length: 15; J gene: TRBJ1-5; clone size: -; CDR3 protein: CASSGVGESNQPQHF
V gene: TRBV5-8; CDR3 length: 13; J gene: TRBJ2-7; clone size: -; CDR3 protein: CASNQGRIYEQYF
V gene: TRBV6-1; CDR3 length: 14; J gene: TRBJ2-7; clone size: once; CDR3 protein: CASSEVGLGDEQYF
V gene: TRBV14; CDR3 length: 15; J gene: TRBJ1-2; clone size: -; CDR3 protein: CASSQKTNRGEGYTF
V gene: TRBV4-1; CDR3 length: 12; J gene: TRBJ1-2; clone size: -; CDR3 protein: CASSGSGYGYTF
V gene: TRBV18; CDR3 length: 15; J gene: TRBJ1-6; clone size: few; CDR3 protein: CASSPNGDFMGPLHF
V gene: TRBV2; CDR3 length: 13; J gene: TRBJ2-1; clone size: -; CDR3 protein: CASSSGRNNEQFF
V gene: TRBV9; CDR3 length: 13; J gene: TRBJ2-1; clone size: -; CDR3 protein: CASSVEPTSEQFF
V gene: TRBV18; CDR3 length: 16; J gene: TRBJ1-5; clone size: -; CDR3 protein: CASSPGRAPGNQPQHF
V gene: TRBV5-5; CDR3 length: 15; J gene: TRBJ1-1; clone size: -; CDR3 protein: CASSFRDRGNTEAFF
V gene: TRBV5-8; CDR3 length: 17; J gene: TRBJ2-5; clone size: -; CDR3 protein: CASSLGLAGFPKETQYF
V gene: TRBV19; CDR3 length: 16; J gene: TRBJ1-5; clone size: -; CDR3 protein: CASRNRGPNSNQPQHF
V gene: TRBV7-8; CDR3 length: 13; J gene: TRBJ1-2; clone size: -; CDR3 protein: CASSPLTRPGYTF
V gene: TRBV10-3; CDR3 length: 15; J gene: TRBJ2-7; clone size: -; CDR3 protein: CAISKRDMDSYEQYF
V gene: TRBV12-3/TRBV12-4; CDR3 length: 11; J gene: TRBJ1-2; clone size: -; CDR3 protein: CASSGDSGYTF
V gene: TRBV18; CDR3 length: 16; J gene: TRBJ1-1; clone size: -; CDR3 protein: CASSPQRTVLNTEAFF
V gene: TRBV9; CDR3 length: 15; J gene: TRBJ2-7; clone size: -; CDR3 protein: CASSLPLSNSYEQYF
V gene: TRBV27; CDR3 length: 15; J gene: TRBJ2-7; clone size: -; CDR3 protein: CASRPNGGSPREQYF
V gene: TRBV12-3/TRBV12-4; CDR3 length: 13; J gene: TRBJ1-1; clone size: -; CDR3 protein: CASSRTGDTEAFF
V gene: TRBV18; CDR3 length: 13; J gene: TRBJ1-6; clone size: -; CDR3 protein: CASRGQRDSPLHF
V gene: TRBV11-2; CDR3 length: 17; J gene: TRBJ2-7; clone size: -; CDR3 protein: CASSLDIQGVGAYEQYF
V gene: TRBV19; CDR3 length: 16; J gene: TRBJ2-7; clone size: -; CDR3 protein: CASSISADSSIYEQYF
V gene: TRBV2; CDR3 length: 13; J gene: TRBJ1-2; clone size: -; CDR3 protein: CASMRGLSYGYTF
V gene: TRBV6-6; CDR3 length: 16; J gene: TRBJ1-1; clone size: -; CDR3 protein: CASSYLTGTVNTEAFF
V gene: TRBV2; CDR3 length: 14; J gene: TRBJ2-7; clone size: -; CDR3 protein: CASSEGTGSYEQYF
V gene: TRBV5-1; CDR3 length: 16; J gene: TRBJ2-3; clone size: -; CDR3 protein: CASSPGLASFTDTQYF
V gene: TRBV28; CDR3 length: 15; J gene: TRBJ1-2; clone size: few; CDR3 protein: CASSLGGVEEYGYTF
V gene: TRBV27; CDR3 length: 14; J gene: TRBJ2-7; clone size: -; CDR3 protein: CASSLTRVRYEQYF
V gene: TRBV24-1; CDR3 length: 13; J gene: TRBJ1-1; clone size: -; CDR3 protein: CATSDQQGFGAFF
V gene: TRBV19; CDR3 length: 15; J gene: TRBJ1-1; clone size: -; CDR3 protein: CASIGDRRGDTEAFF
V gene: TRBV5-6; CDR3 length: 11; J gene: TRBJ1-2; clone size: -; CDR3 protein: CASSLDRGYTF
V gene: TRBV15; CDR3 length: 15; J gene: TRBJ1-2; clone size: -; CDR3 protein: CATSRDLTASYGYTF
V gene: TRBV6-1; CDR3 length: 12; J gene: TRBJ1-2; clone size: once; CDR3 protein: CASSDAGYGYTF
V gene: TRBV5-1; CDR3 length: 15; J gene: TRBJ2-7; clone size: -; CDR3 protein: CASSLIAGSSYEQYF
V gene: TRBV6-6; CDR3 length: 17; J gene: TRBJ1-2; clone size: once; CDR3 protein: CASSPDTPGLANYGYTF
V gene: TRBV5-1; CDR3 length: 14; J gene: TRBJ2-5; clone size: -; CDR3 protein: CASSLHRVGETQYF
V gene: TRBV7-2; CDR3 length: 18; J gene: TRBJ1-4; clone size: -; CDR3 protein: CASSQQGRGFRVGEKLFF
V gene: TRBV30; CDR3 length: 16; J gene: TRBJ1-2; clone size: -; CDR3 protein: CAWIPSGEYLPYGYTF
V gene: TRBV25-1; CDR3 length: 15; J gene: TRBJ1-4; clone size: -; CDR3 protein: CASRDRGTTNEKLFF
V gene: TRBV19; CDR3 length: 16; J gene: TRBJ1-1; clone size: -; CDR3 protein: CASSTIGAGERTEAFF
V gene: TRBV5-1; CDR3 length: 15; J gene: TRBJ1-1; clone size: -; CDR3 protein: CASSSSREANTEAFF
V gene: TRBV5-1; CDR3 length: 16; J gene: TRBJ2-7; clone size: -; CDR3 protein: CASSSRTSGVSYEQYF
V gene: TRBV5-4; CDR3 length: 16; J gene: TRBJ2-4; clone size: -; CDR3 protein: CASSLGTGEPKNIQYF
V gene: TRBV25-1; CDR3 length: 13; J gene: TRBJ1-4; clone size: -; CDR3 protein: CASNAATNEKLFF
V gene: TRBV5-6; CDR3 length: 14; J gene: TRBJ1-4; clone size: -; CDR3 protein: CASSLAGKQEKLFF
V gene: TRBV5-6; CDR3 length: 15; J gene: TRBJ1-4; clone size: -; CDR3 protein: CASSLARQGGEKLFF
V gene: TRBV24-1; CDR3 length: 14; J gene: TRBJ2-5; clone size: -; CDR3 protein: CATSDSRAQETQYF
V gene: TRBV7-2; CDR3 length: 16; J gene: TRBJ2-1; clone size: -; CDR3 protein: CASTSGPGVLVNEQFF